This T cell receptor beta chain was identified in a study of cytomegalovirus exposure and HLA in healthy donors. This PCR relied on a set of 60 Vbeta primers and 13 Jbeta primers. Libraries were prepared by immunoSEQ multiplex PCR; TCRdb keeps only in-frame clonotypes and omits some of them. The table lists approximately 150,000 clones, around 83% of them singletons. The CDR3 extends over 14 amino acids. The V end lost 3 bases, the J end lost 0 bases, and 9 bases lay between the germline ends. The germline gives CDR1 SGDLS, CDR2 YYNGEE. The chain recombines TRBV9 with TRBJ2-5; possibly TRBD1 for D (7 bases). Sequenced input: PBMCs. This clonotype originated in a man aged 25 to 40 in good health and CMV-seropositive. The CDR3 sequence is CASSARGDQETQYF. CDR3 DNA: TGTGCCAGCAGCGCCAGGGGGGACCAAGAGACCCAGTACTTC.